Listed below are T cell receptor beta chains from one sample, sequenced in a study of beta chain features in type 1 diabetes. Measured with immunoSEQ multiplex PCR; TCRdb has only the in-frame clones, and not every one. Of hundreds of thousands of clones listed, about a sixth are singletons. Sequences were obtained from naive CD4+ T cells from blood. Receptors originate from a young woman in good health. Each CDR3 is given with its conserved first and last residue. The order of the fields is J gene, clone size, D gene, V gene, CDR3 DNA, CDR3 protein. D genes are given only for firm matches. Where a row states a size, it is once, few, many or the class of an expanded clone; other rows omit it.

TRBJ2-5	few	-	TRBV6-5	TGTGCCAGCAGGTCCAGGCAAGAGACCCAGTACTTC	CASRSRQETQYF
TRBJ1-5	-	TRBD1	TRBV28	TGTGCCAGCAGTTTCTTGTCCTTTCAGGGGACAGGGGGCGATCAGCCCCAGCATTTT	CASSFLSFQGTGGDQPQHF
TRBJ1-4	-	TRBD1	TRBV7-9	TGTGCCAGCAGCCGGCAGGGGACAGGGCGAAATGAAAAACTGTTTTTT	CASSRQGTGRNEKLFF
TRBJ2-7	few	TRBD2	TRBV19	TGTGCCAGTAGTATGAGCGCCTCGGCGGGAGGGTCCTACGAGCAGTACTTC	CASSMSASAGGSYEQYF
TRBJ2-7	-	-	TRBV10-3	TGTGCCACGGCCGGGACCTTCGCCTCCTACGAGCAGTACTTC	CATAGTFASYEQYF
TRBJ2-7	-	TRBD2	TRBV7-9	TGTGCCACCCCAAGGGGGACTAGCGGGAGGTACGAGCAGTACTTC	CATPRGTSGRYEQYF
TRBJ2-1	few	TRBD2	TRBV5-1	TGCGCCAGCAGTCGAAGGACTAGCGGGAGTCAGAGTGAGCAGTTCTTC	CASSRRTSGSQSEQFF
TRBJ2-1	few	-	TRBV28	TGTGCCAGCGGACAAAACTCCTACAATGAGCAGTTCTTC	CASGQNSYNEQFF
TRBJ1-1	-	-	TRBV6-1	TGTGCCAGCTCGAGACGTAGCAACACTGAAGCTTTCTTT	CASSRRSNTEAFF
TRBJ2-7	few	-	TRBV7-2	TGTGCCAGCAGGATGGTTTGGGAGAGCCACTACGAGCAGTACTTC	CASRMVWESHYEQYF
TRBJ1-4	-	TRBD1	TRBV5-4	TGTGCCAGCAGTGAAGCGGGACAGCGAACTGAAAAACTGTTTTTT	CASSEAGQRTEKLFF
TRBJ1-2	-	-	TRBV2	TGTGCCAGCAGTGCACCCCCTGGACAGATCAACTATGGCTACACCTTC	CASSAPPGQINYGYTF
TRBJ2-2	few	TRBD2	TRBV27	TGTGCCAGCAGTTCCACGGGACTAGCGGGAGCACCCACCGGGGAGCTGTTTTTT	CASSSTGLAGAPTGELFF
TRBJ1-4	few	TRBD1	TRBV7-8	TGTGCCAGCAGCATCAGCGGGACAGGGCGGGAAAAACTGTTTTTT	CASSISGTGREKLFF
TRBJ2-5	-	-	TRBV4-2	TGTGCCAGCAGCCAAAGCCCCCGAAGGAGGGGTGAAGAGACCCAGTACTTC	CASSQSPRRRGEETQYF
TRBJ1-1	-	-	TRBV18	TGTGCCAGCTCACCACCGAAGGGGAACACTGAAGCTTTCTTT	CASSPPKGNTEAFF
TRBJ2-1	-	-	TRBV28	TGTGCCAGCAGTTTCGGTCGGGAATACTCCTACAATGAGCAGTTCTTC	CASSFGREYSYNEQFF
TRBJ2-7	few	-	TRBV11-1	TGTGCCAGCAGCCTCACAAAGAAAGGTACCTACGAGCAGTACTTC	CASSLTKKGTYEQYF
TRBJ2-7	-	-	TRBV2	TGTGCCAGCAAGACCCCGGTCTACGAGCAGTACTTC	CASKTPVYEQYF
TRBJ2-7	few	-	TRBV28	TGTGCCAGCAGTCCTTCTAGGGGGAGGACCTACGAGCAGTACTTC	CASSPSRGRTYEQYF
TRBJ2-1	few	TRBD2	TRBV5-1	TGCGCCAGCAGCCCCGGGACTAGCGGGTCCGATGAGCAGTTCTTC	CASSPGTSGSDEQFF
TRBJ2-1	once	-	TRBV6-6	TGTGCCAGCAGTTACGCCAGGGGCGGCAATGAGCAGTTCTTC	CASSYARGGNEQFF
TRBJ2-1	few	TRBD2	TRBV7-6	TGTGCCAGCAGCTTAGGCGGGAGGGCCTTCAATGAGCAGTTCTTC	CASSLGGRAFNEQFF
TRBJ2-1	-	TRBD2	TRBV28	TGTGCCAGCACCTCCGGGACTAGCCCGGATTTGGAGCAGTTCTTC	CASTSGTSPDLEQFF
TRBJ2-1	-	TRBD2	TRBV5-1	TGCGCCAGCAGCCTCCTCGGACTAGGAAACAATGAGCAGTTCTTC	CASSLLGLGNNEQFF
TRBJ2-1	few	-	TRBV7-9	TGCGCCAGCAGCCCGGTTGGTTACAATGAGCAGTTCTTC	CASSPVGYNEQFF
TRBJ2-7	-	-	TRBV11-2	TGTGCCAGCAGCTTAGAATTGTGGGGAGGTGGGCGCGAGCAGTACTTC	CASSLELWGGGREQYF
TRBJ2-6	few	-	TRBV6-1	TGTGCCAGCAGTGCCGGGATCTCTGGGGCCAACGTCCTGACTTTC	CASSAGISGANVLTF
TRBJ2-7	-	-	TRBV4-3	TGCGCCAGCAGCCAAGATCGTGGGTTAACCTACGAGCAGTACTTC	CASSQDRGLTYEQYF
TRBJ2-7	-	TRBD1	TRBV15	TGTGCCACCAGCAGGGACAGGGGGCCCTACGAGCAGTACTTC	CATSRDRGPYEQYF
TRBJ1-5	-	-	TRBV6-5	TGTGCCAGCAGTTACTCGAGGAGCAATCAGCCCCAGCATTTT	CASSYSRSNQPQHF
TRBJ2-7	-	TRBD1	TRBV27	TGTGCCAGCGGATCCGGGACAGGGGTCCCCTACGAGCAGTACTTC	CASGSGTGVPYEQYF
TRBJ2-6	-	TRBD1	TRBV7-2	TGTGCCAGGGACAGGGCTGGGGCCAACGTCCTGACTTTC	CARDRAGANVLTF
TRBJ2-7	-	TRBD2	TRBV11-2	TGTGCCAGCAGCTTAACGACGGGAGGGAGAACCTACGAGCAGTACTTC	CASSLTTGGRTYEQYF
TRBJ2-1	few	TRBD2	TRBV2	TGTGCCAGCGCACTAGCGAGCGATGAGCAGTTCTTC	CASALASDEQFF
TRBJ1-2	few	-	TRBV5-6	TGTGCCAGCAGATGGGAGAACTATGGCTACACCTTC	CASRWENYGYTF
TRBJ2-3	-	-	TRBV27	TGTGCCAGCAGTAAACTAGGAAGGTTGCTTGATACGCAGTATTTT	CASSKLGRLLDTQYF